One and the same sample provided the 9 T cell receptor beta chains below, sequenced in a study of patients and donors after allogeneic stem cell transplantation. MiXCR was run by TCRdb on the RT-PCR reads, yielding one entry per CDR3 protein. In the table there are 57,000 or so distinct CDR3 sequences, 10% to 15% of which are singletons. Sequenced material: blood, either unsorted or a sorted T cell fraction (not recorded which). The receptors were sampled from a human donor who was either an allogeneic HSCT recipient or a stem cell or donor lymphocyte infusion donor (not recorded which). It is not recorded whose cells these are; they may come from a transplant donor.

J is TRBJ2-1 and V is TRBV5-1; TRBD2 matches at 7 bases. The germline CDR1 and CDR2 sequences are SGHRS and YFSETQ. This CDR3 has 15 residues. V was pared by 4 bases and J by 5 bases, with 9 bases of the junction left unmatched. The DNA of the CDR3 is TGCGCCAGCAGCCCCGGGGGGTCGAAAAACAATGAGCAGTTCTTC. Its protein is CASSPGGSKNNEQFF.

This rearrangement joins TRBV7-9 to TRBJ2-5; D is perhaps TRBD2 (6 bases). Germline-derived CDR1 and CDR2 are SEHNR and FQNEAQ (reference sequence). This CDR3 is built from 14 residues. V was cut by 5 bases and J by 2 bases, with 12 bases left in between. The CDR3 coding sequence is TGTGCCAGCAGCCCCCAAGGAGGGCAAGAGACCCAGTACTTC. Amino acids: CASSPQGGQETQYF.

In this sample, this clonotype turned up a few times. The chain carries TRBV27 and TRBJ1-2; no clear D gene. The CDR3 totals 15 residues. Trimming cost V 0 bases and J 4 bases, with 12 bases left between them. From germline, CDR1 is MNHEY and CDR2 SMNVEV (reference sequence). The CDR3 is CASSLSGGSIYGYTF. CDR3 in DNA: TGTGCCAGCAGTTTATCCGGCGGCTCTATCTATGGCTACACCTTC.

This clonotype was counted between two and nine times. The V gene is TRBV29-1, the J gene TRBJ2-1, with 9 bases identical to TRBD1. The germline V gene has CDR1 SQVTM and CDR2 ANQGSEA. CDR3 length equals 13 residues. CDR3 in DNA: TGCAGGGTAGGACAGGGGTCCTACAATGAGCAGTTCTTC. The encoded protein is CRVGQGSYNEQFF.

V gene TRBV12-3 or TRBV12-4 combines with J gene TRBJ2-5; 7 positions agree with TRBD1. The CDR3 loop spans 13 amino acids. V gave up 7 bases and J gave up 3 bases; unmatched junction bases: 5. The CDR3 region has the DNA TGTGCCAGCACCATGGGACAGAAAGAGACCCAGTACTTC. The encoded protein is CASTMGQKETQYF.

This clonotype was seen at least ten times. V gene TRBV5-6 combines with J gene TRBJ1-2; no reliable D call. The germline CDR1 and CDR2 sequences are SGHDT and YYEEEE. The V and J ends lost 4 bases and 0 bases respectively, with 13 bases between them. The CDR3 loop spans 15 amino acids. The CDR3 loop is CASSRGKASNYGYTF. The DNA of the CDR3 is TGTGCCAGCAGCCGTGGGAAGGCCTCTAACTATGGCTACACCTTC.

This clonotype was seen many times. The chain is built from TRBV5-5 and TRBJ2-5; 13 nucleotides align to TRBD2. The CDR3 is 16 amino acids. Unmatched junction bases numbered 6, after V lost 5 bases and J lost 2 bases. Germline V gene lookup returns CDR1 SGHKS and CDR2 YYEKEE (reference sequence). The DNA for the CDR3 is TGTGCCAGCAGTGGACTAGCGGGAGTCTCGCAAGAGACCCAGTACTTC. This gives the protein CASSGLAGVSQETQYF.

In this sample, this clonotype turned up many times. This sequence joins TRBV12-3 or TRBV12-4 and TRBJ1-5, with a weak D call TRBD1 (5 bases). V was pared by 7 bases and J by 7 bases, with 11 bases between. The CDR3 runs 12 residues. CDR3 coding DNA: TGTGCCAGCACCTGGGACGTACAGCCCCAGCATTTT. It yields the protein CASTWDVQPQHF.

Regarding this clonotype: A read error may be the cause here, since a much bigger clone is one base away. CDR3 nucleotide sequence: TGCAGTGCTAGAGGGTATACTAGGGAAGCCGCTGGGGCCAACGTCCTGACTTTC. The encoded protein is CSARGYTREAAGANVLTF. This chain links TRBV20-1 with TRBJ2-6; a weak D match, TRBD2 (5 bases). Trimming cost V 1 base and J 2 bases, with 18 bases left between them. The CDR3 sequence is 18 residues long. Looked up from germline, CDR1 is DFQATT and CDR2 is SNEGSKA (reference sequence).